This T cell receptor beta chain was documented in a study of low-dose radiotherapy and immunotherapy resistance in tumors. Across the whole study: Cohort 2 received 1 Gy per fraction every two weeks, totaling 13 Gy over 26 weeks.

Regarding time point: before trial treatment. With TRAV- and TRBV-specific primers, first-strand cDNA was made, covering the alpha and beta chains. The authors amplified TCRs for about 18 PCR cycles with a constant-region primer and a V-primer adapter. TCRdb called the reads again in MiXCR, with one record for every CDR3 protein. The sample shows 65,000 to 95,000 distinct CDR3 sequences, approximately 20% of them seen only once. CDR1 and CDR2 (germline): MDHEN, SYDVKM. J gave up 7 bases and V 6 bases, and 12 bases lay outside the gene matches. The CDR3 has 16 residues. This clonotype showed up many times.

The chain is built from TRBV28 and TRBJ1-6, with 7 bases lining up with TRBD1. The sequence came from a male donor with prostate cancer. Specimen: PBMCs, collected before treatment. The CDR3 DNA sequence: TGTGCCAGCAGAAGCCTAGACAGGGCTACAAATTCACCCCTCCACTTT. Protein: CASRSLDRATNSPLHF.